Included here is one T cell receptor (beta chain) sequence, with context. Its antigen remains undetermined. The input lacks base qualities; no much larger clone sits a single base away. A second Seattle source provided samples from volunteer blood donors who had recovered from COVID-19. The collaborating institutions used their own protocols to collect whole blood in K2EDTA tubes. For TCRbeta analysis, collaborators shipped samples in one of three forms: frozen whole blood, isolated PBMCs, or DNA extracted from either of those sample types. The data were obtained in a study of blood T cell repertoires in COVID-19 (dated by TCRdb to 2019 to 2021). At the level of the whole study: The collaborator samples originated in the United States, Italy and Spain and spanned the acute and convalescent phases of COVID-19. The material from the prospective study consisted of cDNA or gDNA derived from T cells, B-cell-depleted T cells, or PBMCs. Subjects who had been exposed to COVID-19, were actively infected with it, or had recovered from it provided the deeply sampled blood TCRbeta repertoires that made up the dataset. The repertoires were released in a freely available public database meant as a resource for research on the immune response to SARS-CoV-2. The samples were drawn from two sources: the first 160 participants of the ongoing ImmuneRACE study, and 1,000 to 1,500 subjects contributed by 6 global collaborators. The sample metadata nearly always contained a de-identified subject ID, COVID-19 status, age in years and sex. HLA class I and class II types, where available, came from metadata supplied by the sample provider rather than from assay-based typing.

Study-wide findings and limitations: The quantity of clinical and demographic metadata differed by source and by participant and was supplied without curation.

The immunoSEQ Assay, a bias-controlled multiplex PCR, was used to amplify TCRbeta CDR3 regions from genomic DNA. Regarding the original processing steps: Nucleated cell counts per sample were estimated from amplification of reference gene primers within the assay. To quantify the absolute abundance of each unique TCRbeta CDR3 rearrangement, sequence reads were collapsed and filtered. For each sample, productive Simpson clonality was calculated by taking the square root of Simpson's diversity index across productive rearrangements. As stored in TCRdb, this immuneACCESS dataset retains in-frame rearrangements with V and J assigned. A fraction of the clones does not appear; measured against another copy, unresolved V genes explain less than half of the discrepancy, and the remainder lacks a known reason. V, J and clone size are those of that table, while D and trimming were read from the DNA. This sample holds around 280,000 clones; more than 75% were observed only once. The ten top clones hold roughly 2.1% of the sample.

The sample taken for sequencing was peripheral blood. The TCR was taken from a woman between 25 and 40 years old who had recovered from COVID-19.

The CDR3 region has the sequence CASSQEKYLADTQYF. The base sequence is TGTGCCAGCAGCCAAGAGAAGTATTTAGCGGATACGCAGTATTTT. The receptor chain draws on TRBV3-1 (or the pseudogene TRBV3-2) and TRBJ2-3, with TRBD2 tentatively as D gene (5 bases match). CDR3 length: 15 amino acids, cysteine to phenylalanine. Only the CDR3 region is kept as DNA, spanning 45 bases read in frame from base 1. CDR1 and CDR2 are read off the germline V gene (reference sequence) as LGHDT and YNNKEL. V loses 0 bases, J loses 6 bases, and the germline ends lie 13 bases apart.